This section outlines one T cell receptor beta chain sequence together with its context. Its specificity is not known. This record comes from a study of blood T cells in healthy people across ages. Study overall: The capture of about one barcoded beta molecule per two T cells was achieved by template switching.

A second PCR of 7 to 11 cycles used a sample-barcoded 5' primer and a J-beta primer mix. TCRdb used MiXCR to reprocess the 5' RACE reads, holding one entry per CDR3 protein. This table has 1 million to 1.2 million distinct CDR3 sequences, under 40% appearing once. Study-wide points: Long-lived donors exceeded aged donors in naive CD4+ cells and diversity.

The V end was cut by 5 bases, the J end by 6 bases, with 14 bases between. CDR3 size: 13 residues. Germline CDR1 and CDR2: DFQATT and SNEGSKA (reference sequence). Sequencing was performed on blood. This TCR was sampled from a man younger than 35 in good health. The chain links TRBV20-1 to TRBJ2-1; possibly TRBD1 for D (5 bases). For the CDR3, the DNA is TGCAGTGCTGGGCCCCAGGGTCCCAATGAGCAGTTCTTC. This translates into CSAGPQGPNEQFF.